This T cell receptor beta chain was sequenced for a study of blood T cell repertoires in COVID-19. Across the study: Sites in the United States, Italy and Spain provided acute and convalescent COVID-19 samples. Sources were T cells, B-cell-depleted T cells, or PBMCs; the material itself was cDNA or gDNA.

As originally analysed: Estimation of nucleated cell counts was performed using reference gene primer amplification. Produced via immunoSEQ multiplex PCR; TCRdb's table is partial and in-frame only. The V and J calls and clone size come from that table; D and trimming were worked out from the DNA. The table shows some 120,000 clones, with 55% to 75% occurring only once. This clone was detected once. With V trimmed by 7 bases and J by 2 bases, 4 bases remained unmatched. This CDR3 is built from 13 residues. This sequence joins TRBV12-3 or TRBV12-4 and TRBJ1-2, with 7 bases identical to TRBD1. The sample consisted of peripheral blood. This TCR was recovered from a human donor with acute or convalescent COVID-19. The donor label of this sample is uncertain. Here the CDR3 DNA reads TGTGCCAGCAACCCGACAGGGAACTATGGCTACACCTTC. It codes for CASNPTGNYGYTF.